Listed here are 20 T cell receptor delta chains from one sample, sequenced in a study of DNA immune sequencing with unique molecular identifiers. A 32-plex genomic DNA assay used primers for all 8 TRDV and 4 TRDJ genes. In about 3 barcoding PCR cycles, molecules received a 12-nucleotide UMI, then adapter PCR followed. TCRdb called clones anew from the multiplex PCR reads with CATT. Altogether approximately 2,500 delta-chain clones are present, less than 15% being singletons, with the ten largest covering about 20%. Sequences were obtained from gamma-delta T cells from PBMCs. The receptors derive from a human donor in good health.

Notes on this clone: A far larger clone lies a single base away; this is likely a read error. Here the CDR3 reads CACDPLSTGGPHTGKLIF. Written as DNA, the CDR3 is TGTGCCTGTGACCCACTGAGTACTGGGGGACCGCACACCGGTAAACTCATCTTT. The V and J genes are TRDV2 and TRDJ1; the match to TRDD3 covers 9 bases. Germline CDR1 GEAIGNYY, CDR2 EKD. The CDR3 extends over 18 amino acids.

The table lists this clone with a few counts. The chain carries TRDV1 and TRDJ1; the match to TRDD3 covers 12 bases. TCRdb is silent on the J gene; assignment here came from matching the DNA to germline. Losses at the gene ends were 5 bases for V and 0 bases for J; bases not matched to a gene: 28. The CDR3 is made up of 24 amino acids. Germline loops: CDR1 TSWWSYY, CDR2 QGS. CDR3 protein: CALGKTQCAFGSWGIRSHTDKLIF. Here the CDR3 DNA reads TGTGCTCTTGGGAAAACCCAATGTGCCTTTGGGTCCTGGGGGATACGAAGTCACACCGATAAACTCATCTTT.

A note on this clone: A far bigger clonotype differs at one base, so this is likely a read error. The rearrangement uses TRDV2 and TRDJ1; TRDD3 matches 10 bases. CDR1 and CDR2 (germline): GEAIGNYY, EKD. This CDR3 contains 17 residues. V shed 3 bases and J 3 bases; nucleotides not matched to a gene: 12. The CDR3 spells CACDRLDWGIHSDKLIF. In DNA form, the CDR3 reads TGTGCCTGTGACCGCCTAGACTGGGGGATTCACTCCGATAAACTCATCTTT.

A note on this clone: It differs at one base from a far larger clone, so likely a read error. Here the CDR3 reads CACDPLLGDKRADKLIF. The CDR3 DNA is TGTGCCTGTGACCCTCTACTGGGGGATAAAAGGGCCGATAAACTCATCTTT. V and J are TRDV2 and TRDJ1; 11 bases agree with TRDD3. The CDR3 length is 17 residues. Germline assignment: CDR1 GEAIGNYY and CDR2 EKD. Unmatched junction bases numbered 11, after V lost 3 bases and J lost 3 bases.

This clone rates as medium-sized. This chain links TRDV2 with TRDJ3, with 11 bases fitting TRDD3. CDR3 size: 18 residues. V gave up 0 bases and J gave up 7 bases; unmatched junction bases: 7. CDR1 is GEAIGNYY and CDR2 is EKD in the germline V gene. The CDR3 reads CACDTVGGGYADTRQMFF. As DNA, the CDR3 is TGTGCCTGTGACACCGTTGGTGGGGGATACGCCGACACCCGACAGATGTTTTTC.

This clone was recorded at least ten times. The chain joins TRDV2 to TRDJ3; D is ambiguous. The CDR3 sequence is 18 residues long. Looked up from germline, CDR1 is GEAIGNYY and CDR2 is EKD. The germline V and J ends were trimmed by 1 base and 1 base, with 13 bases remaining between them. As DNA, the CDR3 is TGTGCCTGTGACACGGTCCTCCCCCTTTCCTGGGACACCCGACAGATGTTTTTC. It specifies CACDTVLPLSWDTRQMFF.

Judged by abundance, this clone is medium-sized. The chain joins TRDV3 to TRDJ1; 7 bases agree with TRDD3. V shed 3 bases and J 0 bases; nucleotides not matched to a gene: 22. The germline gives CDR1 TVYSNPD, CDR2 GDNSRS (reference sequence). This CDR3 is 19 amino acids long. The CDR3 nucleotides are TGTGCCTTAAAATGTTTAGGGGTTGAAGAGGGGGGATACACCGATAAACTCATCTTT. It codes for CALKCLGVEEGGYTDKLIF.

By share of the sample, this clone is medium-sized. The chain links TRDV1 to TRDJ1, with 13 bases fitting TRDD3. The CDR3 spans 24 residues. Germline loops: CDR1 TSWWSYY, CDR2 QGS. V shed 2 bases, J shed 9 bases, and the junction held 33 bases outside the gene matches. CDR3: CALGEEVDFLCYRSTGGYGGQLIF. CDR3 coding DNA: TGTGCTCTTGGGGAAGAAGTCGACTTCCTTTGTTACCGATCAACTGGGGGATACGGGGGACAACTCATCTTT.

This clone is medium-sized. V gene TRAV29/DV5 combines with J gene TRDJ1; 8 bases align to TRDD3. TCRdb supplies no J gene; here it was assigned by aligning the nucleotide sequence to germline. This CDR3 comprises 20 residues. Trimming took 4 bases from V and 2 from J; bases not matched to a gene: 25. The V gene's germline CDR1 is NSMFDY and CDR2 ISSIKDK. CDR3 in DNA: TGTGCAGCAGGACTAATCTGGGGGAGATTTACGAGATGGGGGACCGATAAACTCATCTTT. This translates into CAAGLIWGRFTRWGTDKLIF.

By proportion, this clone is medium-sized. The V and J genes are TRAV38-2/DV8 and TRDJ2, with 8 bases aligning to TRDD3. Judging by the DNA end, TRDJ1 fits better; the J call may be wrong. The CDR3 length is 18 residues. Germline V gene data show CDR1 as TSESDYY and CDR2 as QEAYKQQN. The CDR3 sequence: CAVFVLGGSPIYTDKLIF. CDR3 in DNA: TGTGCTGTTTTTGTACTGGGGGGATCCCCGATATACACCGATAAACTCATCTTT.

On this clone: It differs at one base from a far larger clone, so likely a read error. Other nucleotide sequences in the sample specify the same CDR3. This sequence joins TRDV3 and TRDJ1; 7 bases line up with TRDD3. In germline, CDR1 is TVYSNPD, CDR2 GDNSRS (reference sequence). The V segment lost 5 bases and the J segment 8 bases; nucleotides outside the gene matches: 23. This CDR3 region has 16 residues. CDR3 region: CALSPILLGDPGKLIF. The CDR3 bases are TGTGCCCTTTCTCCTATTTTATTGGGGGACCCAGGGAAACTCATCTTT.

This sequence joins TRDV2 and TRDJ1; 12 bases line up with TRDD3. CDR3 size: 20 residues. The trim removed 3 bases at V and 2 bases at J, leaving 18 bases unmatched. Germline CDR1 is GEAIGNYY and CDR2 is EKD. The CDR3 here is CACDEISTGGYQHRTDKLIF. The CDR3 DNA is TGTGCCTGTGACGAGATCTCGACTGGGGGATACCAACACCGGACCGATAAACTCATCTTT.

This clone has just one count. V and J are TRDV1 and TRDJ1, with TRDD3 matching over 7 bases. The J gene is not listed in TCRdb, so it was assigned here from a DNA match to germline. V was clipped by 9 bases and J by 3 bases; unmatched bases: 16. Germline V gene sequence: CDR1 TSWWSYY, CDR2 QGS. The CDR3 spans 16 residues. This CDR3 is CALFPPYWGGADKLIF. The CDR3, as DNA: TGTGCTCTCTTTCCGCCTTACTGGGGAGGGGCCGATAAACTCATCTTT.

This clone was counted only a few times. This likely reflects a read error, since a far larger clone is one base away. This chain connects TRDV2 to TRDJ1; 7 bases are shared with TRDD3. Trimming took 5 bases from V and 1 from J; bases not matched to a gene: 15. Germline lookup yields CDR1 GEAIGNYY and CDR2 EKD. This CDR3 contains 17 residues. For the CDR3, the DNA is TGTGCCTGTGCCGCCCTTTCTGGGGGTATACGCACCGATAAACTCATCTTT. This encodes CACAALSGGIRTDKLIF.

Points on this clone: This likely reflects a read error, since a far larger clone is one base away. The V and J genes are TRDV2 and TRDJ3, with D unclear. Trimming shortened V by 1 base and J by 8 bases, and 5 bases separated the two germline ends. This CDR3 is built from 13 residues. Germline V gives CDR1 GEAIGNYY, CDR2 EKD. CDR3 nucleotides: TGTGCCTGTGACACGATTAACACCCGACAGATGTTTTTC. Residues: CACDTINTRQMFF.

Note on this clone: A clone one base away is much larger, so this may be a read error. The chain carries TRDV3 and TRDJ1; 9 bases align to TRDD3. After removal of 3 bases from V and 4 bases from J, the junction contained 15 bases not matched to a gene. The CDR3 consists of 16 residues. CDR1 is TVYSNPD, CDR2 GDNSRS, per germline (reference sequence). The CDR3 reads CAFKFTPGIRLDKLIF. The CDR3 nucleotides read TGTGCCTTCAAATTTACACCGGGGATACGCCTCGATAAACTCATCTTT.

This clone has a handful of counts. TCRdb's listed protein matches a much larger clone and diverges from this DNA's translation at residue 11, likely through a read error; the protein shown comes from the DNA. J is TRDJ1 and V is TRDV2, with 7 bases matching TRDD3. Per germline, CDR1 GEAIGNYY and CDR2 EKD. CDR3 length: 15 residues. CDR3 nucleotides: TGTGCCTGTGACCTACTGGGGACGAACACCAATAAACTCATCTTT. Translated: CACDLLGTNTNKLIF.

Comments on this clone: Given a much more abundant clone one base away, this may be a read error. The V gene is TRDV1; the J gene was not called; TRDD3, as called in the table, went unchecked against the DNA. Germline V lookup: CDR1 TSWWSYY, CDR2 QGS. The CDR3 consists of 24 residues. The CDR3 nucleotides read TGTGCTCTTGGGGAACTAAAGGGGTTCCTACGTGAACGTGGGGGGACAGAGTACACCGATAAGCTCATCTTT. Translation: CALGELKGFLRERGGTEYTDKLIF.

By proportion, this clone is medium-sized. Other DNA sequences of this sample code for an identical CDR3. V and J are TRDV2 and TRDJ1; 7 nucleotides align to TRDD3. V trimming: 2 bases; J trimming: 0 bases; junction bases outside the gene matches: 14. CDR1 and CDR2 (germline): GEAIGNYY, EKD. The CDR3 sequence is 18 residues long. The CDR3 DNA sequence: TGTGCCTGTGACAGGCTGATGGGATACTCCTCGTACACCGATAAACTCATCTTT. This gives the protein CACDRLMGYSSYTDKLIF.

This clone occurred a few times. TCRdb's protein for this DNA is that of a much larger clone and differs from the translation at residue 16, likely a read error; the protein shown is the DNA translation. Other DNA variants within this sample encode the same CDR3. The V gene is TRDV2, the J gene TRDJ3; 8 bases line up with TRDD3. This CDR3 is built from 19 residues. Germline lookup yields CDR1 GEAIGNYY and CDR2 EKD. This CDR3 reads CACDTLLGASSWDTRLMFF. The CDR3 coding sequence is TGTGCCTGTGACACCCTACTGGGGGCCAGCTCCTGGGACACCCGACTGATGTTTTTT.